Listed here are 3 T cell receptor beta chains from one sample, sequenced in a study of CD4 T cells in relation to SARS-CoV-2 and coronaviruses. Their specific antigens are unknown. CD4+ T cells from unexposed donors were obtained before the COVID-19 pandemic (2011-2018). The cells were cultured for 10 days before CD4+ T cells were isolated. Profiling relied on immunoSEQ multiplex PCR, and the TCRdb table lists in-frame clones only, not all of them. This table has approximately 20,000 clones, more than 60% appearing once. The specimen sequenced was CD4+ T cells from PBMCs, cultured in vitro. The source is a human donor in good health.

This clone has a single count. This rearrangement joins TRBV11-3 to TRBJ2-5, with 9 positions matching TRBD1. Germline V lookup: CDR1 SGHNT, CDR2 YENEEA. Trimming took 0 bases from V and 2 from J; bases not matched to a gene: 10. The CDR3 is 18 amino acids. The CDR3 nucleotides read TGTGCCAGCAGCTTAGATCCCCGACAGGGGGAAAAACAAGAGACCCAGTACTTC. This gives the protein CASSLDPRQGEKQETQYF.

The chain links TRBV3-1 (or the pseudogene TRBV3-2) to TRBJ1-1, with unresolved D. CDR1 LGHDT and CDR2 YNNKEL come from the germline V gene (reference sequence). V lost 0 bases and J lost 0, with 17 bases in between. CDR3 size: 18 residues. The CDR3 loop is CASSQEWGEGSLNTEAFF. The DNA of the CDR3 is TGTGCCAGCAGCCAAGAGTGGGGAGAGGGAAGTTTGAACACTGAAGCTTTCTTT.

The chain has TRBV10-3 and TRBJ2-6; D may be TRBD2 (5 bases). Trimming cost V 3 bases and J 0 bases, with 15 bases left between them. Germline V CDR1 and CDR2: ENHRY, SYGVKD. The CDR3 contains 18 residues. The CDR3 here is CAISDTDGKSSGANVLTF. The CDR3 DNA reads as TGTGCCATCAGTGATACGGACGGGAAGAGCTCTGGGGCCAACGTCCTGACTTTC.